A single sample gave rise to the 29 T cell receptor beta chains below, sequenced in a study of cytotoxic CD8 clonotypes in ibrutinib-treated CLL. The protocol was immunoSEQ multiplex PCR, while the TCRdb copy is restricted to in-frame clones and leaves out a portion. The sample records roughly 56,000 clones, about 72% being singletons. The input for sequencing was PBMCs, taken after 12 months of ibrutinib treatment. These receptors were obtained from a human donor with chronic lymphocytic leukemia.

The CDR3 reads CSVGGVGTEAFF. The CDR3 coding sequence is TGCAGCGTTGGTGGGGTAGGAACTGAAGCTTTCTTT. The chain joins TRBV29-1 to TRBJ1-1; D uncertain. This CDR3 is 12 amino acids long. Trimming removed 4 bases at V and 5 bases at J, with 11 bases between. Germline CDR1 is SQVTM and CDR2 is ANQGSEA. The entire variable domain, with the rest obtained from reference TRBV29-1 and TRBJ1-1, is as follows: SAVISQKPSRDICQRGTSLTIQCQVDSQVTMMFWYRQQPGQSLTLIATANQGSEATYESGFVIDKFPISRPNLTFSTLTVSNMSPEDSSIYLCSVGGVGTEAFFGQGTRLTVV.

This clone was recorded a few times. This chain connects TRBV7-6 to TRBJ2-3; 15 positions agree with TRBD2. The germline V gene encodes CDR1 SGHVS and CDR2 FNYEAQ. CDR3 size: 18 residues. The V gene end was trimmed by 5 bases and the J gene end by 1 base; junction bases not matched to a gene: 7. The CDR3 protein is CASSPGLAGGIRTDTQYF. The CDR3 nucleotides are TGTGCCAGCAGCCCAGGACTAGCGGGAGGGATACGCACAGATACGCAGTATTTT.

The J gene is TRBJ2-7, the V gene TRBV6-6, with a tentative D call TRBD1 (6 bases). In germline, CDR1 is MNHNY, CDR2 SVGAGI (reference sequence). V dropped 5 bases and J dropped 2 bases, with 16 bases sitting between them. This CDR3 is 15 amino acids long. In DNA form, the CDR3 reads TGTGCCAGCAGTCAGACAGGCCTTCGAGCCTACGAGCAGTACTTC. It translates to CASSQTGLRAYEQYF.

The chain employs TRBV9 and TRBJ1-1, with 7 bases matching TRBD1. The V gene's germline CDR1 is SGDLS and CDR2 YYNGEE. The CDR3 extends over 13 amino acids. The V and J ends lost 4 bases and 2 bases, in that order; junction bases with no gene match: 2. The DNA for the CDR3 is TGTGCCAGCAGCACAGGGGCAAACACTGAAGCTTTCTTT. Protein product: CASSTGANTEAFF.

CDR3 DNA sequence: TGTGCCAGCAGCAAAGGGACTAGCCAAGAGACCCAGTACTTC. It is translated as CASSKGTSQETQYF. The chain combines TRBV5-4 with TRBJ2-5; TRBD2 aligns across 8 bases. CDR1 and CDR2 from the germline V gene are SGHNT and YYREEE (reference sequence). J gave up 1 base and V 4 bases, and 3 bases lay outside the gene matches. The CDR3 is 14 amino acids.

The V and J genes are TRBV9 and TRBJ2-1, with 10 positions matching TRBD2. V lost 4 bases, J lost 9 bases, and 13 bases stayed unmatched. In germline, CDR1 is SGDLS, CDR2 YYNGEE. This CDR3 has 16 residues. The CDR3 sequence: CASSPLAGEGRGEQFF. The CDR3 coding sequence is TGTGCCAGCAGCCCTCTAGCGGGAGAAGGGCGGGGTGAGCAGTTCTTC.

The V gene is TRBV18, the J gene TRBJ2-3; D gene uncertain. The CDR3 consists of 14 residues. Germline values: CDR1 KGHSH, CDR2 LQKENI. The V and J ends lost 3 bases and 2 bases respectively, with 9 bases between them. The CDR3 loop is CASSPGKATDTQYF. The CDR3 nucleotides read TGTGCCAGCTCACCGGGGAAAGCCACAGATACGCAGTATTTT. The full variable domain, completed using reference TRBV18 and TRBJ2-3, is NAGVMQNPRHLVRRRGQEARLRCSPMKGHSHVYWYRQLPEEGLKFMVYLQKENIIDESGMPKERFSAEFPKEGPSILRIQQVVRGDSAAYFCASSPGKATDTQYFGPGTRLTVL.

CDR3 amino acids: CASSLARLAGTQQYF. The CDR3 bases are TGTGCCAGCAGCTTAGCCCGGCTAGCGGGAACCCAGCAGTACTTC. The chain uses TRBV7-9 and TRBJ2-7; 9 nucleotides agree with TRBD2. Germline CDR1 is SEHNR and CDR2 is FQNEAQ (reference sequence). This CDR3 has 15 residues. V lost 0 bases to trimming and J lost 8 bases; unmatched junction nucleotides: 8.

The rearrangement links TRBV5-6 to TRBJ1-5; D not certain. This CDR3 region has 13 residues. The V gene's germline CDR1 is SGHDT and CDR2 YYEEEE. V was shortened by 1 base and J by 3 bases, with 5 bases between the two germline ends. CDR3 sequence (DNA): TGTGCCAGCAGCTTGTCGGCCAATCAGCCCCAGCATTTT. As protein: CASSLSANQPQHF.

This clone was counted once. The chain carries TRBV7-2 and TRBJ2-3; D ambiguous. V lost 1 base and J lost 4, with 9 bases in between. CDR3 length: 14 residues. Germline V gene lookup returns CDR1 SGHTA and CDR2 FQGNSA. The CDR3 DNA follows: TGTGCCAGCAGCTTAGATCCGGGCTCAGATACGCAGTATTTT. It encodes CASSLDPGSDTQYF.

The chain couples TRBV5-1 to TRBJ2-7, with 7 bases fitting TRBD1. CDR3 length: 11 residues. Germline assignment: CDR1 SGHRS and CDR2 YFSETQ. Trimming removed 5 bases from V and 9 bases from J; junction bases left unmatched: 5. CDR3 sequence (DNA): TGCGCCAGCAGAACAGGGGCGGCGCAGTACTTC. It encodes CASRTGAAQYF.

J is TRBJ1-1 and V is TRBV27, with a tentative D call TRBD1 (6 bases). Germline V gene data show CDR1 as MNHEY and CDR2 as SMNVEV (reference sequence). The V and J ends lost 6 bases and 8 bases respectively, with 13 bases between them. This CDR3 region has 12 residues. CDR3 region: CASSIHGQEAFF. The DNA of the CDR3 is TGTGCCAGCAGCATACACGGACAGGAAGCTTTCTTT.

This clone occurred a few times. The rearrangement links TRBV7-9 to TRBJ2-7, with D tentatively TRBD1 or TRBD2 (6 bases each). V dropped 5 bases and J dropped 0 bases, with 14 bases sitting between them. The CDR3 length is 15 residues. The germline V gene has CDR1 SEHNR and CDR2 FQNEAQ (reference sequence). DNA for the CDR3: TGTGCCAGCAGCCACCGGGGGCAGATCTCCTACGAGCAGTACTTC. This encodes CASSHRGQISYEQYF. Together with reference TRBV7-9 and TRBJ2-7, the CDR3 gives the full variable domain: DTGVSQNPRHKITKRGQNVTFRCDPISEHNRLYWYRQTLGQGPEFLTYFQNEAQLEKSRLLSDRFSAERPKGSFSTLEIQRTEQGDSAMYLCASSHRGQISYEQYFGPGTRLTVT.

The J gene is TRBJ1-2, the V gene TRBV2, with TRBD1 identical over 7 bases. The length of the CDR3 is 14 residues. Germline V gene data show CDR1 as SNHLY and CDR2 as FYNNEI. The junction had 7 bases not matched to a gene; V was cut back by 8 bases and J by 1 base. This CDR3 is CASFQDRNNYGYTF. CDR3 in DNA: TGTGCCAGCTTCCAGGACAGGAATAACTATGGCTACACCTTC.

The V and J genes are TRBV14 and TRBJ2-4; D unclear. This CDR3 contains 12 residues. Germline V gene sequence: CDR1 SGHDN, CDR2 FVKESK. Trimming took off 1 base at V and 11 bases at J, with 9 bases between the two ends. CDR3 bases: TGTGCCAGCAGCCAAGGAGACACCGTTCAGTACTTC. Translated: CASSQGDTVQYF.

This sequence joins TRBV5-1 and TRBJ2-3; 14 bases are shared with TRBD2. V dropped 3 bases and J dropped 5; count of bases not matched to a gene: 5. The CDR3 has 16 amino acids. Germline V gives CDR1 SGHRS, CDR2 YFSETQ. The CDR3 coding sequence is TGCGCCAGCAGCTGGGCGACTAGCGGGAGGGTAGATACGCAGTATTTT. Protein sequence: CASSWATSGRVDTQYF.

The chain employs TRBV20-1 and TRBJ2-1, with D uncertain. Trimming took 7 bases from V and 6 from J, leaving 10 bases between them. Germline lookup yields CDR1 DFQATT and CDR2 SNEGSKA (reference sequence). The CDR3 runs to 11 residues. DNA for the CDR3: TGCAGTGTTGGTTTGGGCAATGAGCAGTTCTTC. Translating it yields CSVGLGNEQFF.

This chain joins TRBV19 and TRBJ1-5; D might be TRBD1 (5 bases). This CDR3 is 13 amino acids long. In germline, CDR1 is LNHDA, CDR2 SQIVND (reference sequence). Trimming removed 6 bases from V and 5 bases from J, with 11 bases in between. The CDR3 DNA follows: TGTGCCAGTAGACAGACAGCCCATCAGCCCCAGCATTTT. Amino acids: CASRQTAHQPQHF. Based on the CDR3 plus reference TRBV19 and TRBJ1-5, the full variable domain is DGGITQSPKYLFRKEGQNVTLSCEQNLNHDAMYWYRQDPGQGLRLIYYSQIVNDFQKGDIAEGYSVSREKKESFPLTVTSAQKNPTAFYLCASRQTAHQPQHFGDGTRLSIL.

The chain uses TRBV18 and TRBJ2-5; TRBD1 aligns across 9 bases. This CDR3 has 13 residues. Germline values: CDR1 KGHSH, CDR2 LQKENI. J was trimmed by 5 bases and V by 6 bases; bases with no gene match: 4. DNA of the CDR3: TGTGCCAGCTCGAAGGACAGGGGTGAGACCCAGTACTTC. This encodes CASSKDRGETQYF.

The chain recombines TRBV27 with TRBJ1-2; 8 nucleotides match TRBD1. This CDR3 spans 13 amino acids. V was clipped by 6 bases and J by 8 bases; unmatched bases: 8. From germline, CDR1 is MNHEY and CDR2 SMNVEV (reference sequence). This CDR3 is CASRAGTGVGYTF. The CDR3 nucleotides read TGTGCCAGCAGAGCCGGGACAGGAGTCGGCTACACCTTC.

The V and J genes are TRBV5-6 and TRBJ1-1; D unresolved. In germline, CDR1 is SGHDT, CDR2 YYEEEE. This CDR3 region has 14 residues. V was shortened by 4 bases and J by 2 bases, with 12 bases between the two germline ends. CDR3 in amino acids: CASSRDGTNTEAFF. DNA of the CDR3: TGTGCCAGCAGCAGAGACGGAACAAACACTGAAGCTTTCTTT. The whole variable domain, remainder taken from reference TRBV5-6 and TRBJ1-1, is DAGVTQSPTHLIKTRGQQVTLRCSPKSGHDTVSWYQQALGQGPQFIFQYYEEEERQRGNFPDRFSGHQFPNYSSELNVNALLLGDSALYLCASSRDGTNTEAFFGQGTRLTVV.

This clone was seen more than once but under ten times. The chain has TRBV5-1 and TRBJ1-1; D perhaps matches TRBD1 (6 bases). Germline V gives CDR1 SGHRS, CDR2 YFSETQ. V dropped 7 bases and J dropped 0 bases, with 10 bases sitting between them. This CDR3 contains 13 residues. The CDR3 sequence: CASHRDMNTEAFF. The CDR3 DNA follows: TGCGCCAGCCACAGGGATATGAACACTGAAGCTTTCTTT.

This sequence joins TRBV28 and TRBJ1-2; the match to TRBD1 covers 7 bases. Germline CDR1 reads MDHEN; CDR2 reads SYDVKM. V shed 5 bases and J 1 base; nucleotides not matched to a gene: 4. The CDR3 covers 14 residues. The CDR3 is CASSAGTVNYGYTF. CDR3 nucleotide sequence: TGTGCCAGCAGTGCGGGGACAGTTAACTATGGCTACACCTTC.

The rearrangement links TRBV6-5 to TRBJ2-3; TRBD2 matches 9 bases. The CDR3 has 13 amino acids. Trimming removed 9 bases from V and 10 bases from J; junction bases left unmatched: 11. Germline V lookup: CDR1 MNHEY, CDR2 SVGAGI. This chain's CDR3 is CASRRVREGSQYF. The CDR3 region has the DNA TGTGCCAGTAGGAGGGTGCGGGAGGGCTCGCAGTATTTT.

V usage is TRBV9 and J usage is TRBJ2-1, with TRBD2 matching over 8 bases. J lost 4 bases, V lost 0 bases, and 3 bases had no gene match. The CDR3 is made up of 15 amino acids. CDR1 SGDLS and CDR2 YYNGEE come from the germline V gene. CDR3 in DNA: TGTGCCAGCAGCGTAGCGGGAGGGCGATACAATGAGCAGTTCTTC. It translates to CASSVAGGRYNEQFF.

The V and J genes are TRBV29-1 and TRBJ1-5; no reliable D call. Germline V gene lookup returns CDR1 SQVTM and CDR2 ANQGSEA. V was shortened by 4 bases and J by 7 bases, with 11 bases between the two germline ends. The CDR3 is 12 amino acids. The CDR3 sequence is CSVGGSGQPQHF. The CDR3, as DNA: TGCAGCGTTGGGGGTTCTGGCCAGCCCCAGCATTTT.

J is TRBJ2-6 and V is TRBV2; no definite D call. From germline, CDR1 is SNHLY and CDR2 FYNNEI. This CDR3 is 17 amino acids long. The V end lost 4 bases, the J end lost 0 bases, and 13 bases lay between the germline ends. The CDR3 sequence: CASSVADGSSGANVLTF. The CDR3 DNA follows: TGTGCCAGCAGTGTGGCGGACGGCAGCTCTGGGGCCAACGTCCTGACTTTC.

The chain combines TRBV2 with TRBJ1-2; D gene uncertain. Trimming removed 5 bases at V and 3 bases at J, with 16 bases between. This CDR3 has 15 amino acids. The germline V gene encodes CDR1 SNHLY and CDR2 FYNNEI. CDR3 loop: CASSNNMGSYYGYTF. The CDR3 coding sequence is TGTGCCAGCAGTAACAACATGGGCAGCTACTATGGCTACACCTTC.

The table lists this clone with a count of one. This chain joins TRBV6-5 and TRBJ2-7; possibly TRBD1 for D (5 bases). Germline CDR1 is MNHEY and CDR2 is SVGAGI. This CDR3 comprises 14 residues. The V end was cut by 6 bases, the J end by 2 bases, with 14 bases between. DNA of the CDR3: TGTGCCAGCAGCGCGGACACGTATCCCTACGAGCAGTACTTC. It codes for CASSADTYPYEQYF.